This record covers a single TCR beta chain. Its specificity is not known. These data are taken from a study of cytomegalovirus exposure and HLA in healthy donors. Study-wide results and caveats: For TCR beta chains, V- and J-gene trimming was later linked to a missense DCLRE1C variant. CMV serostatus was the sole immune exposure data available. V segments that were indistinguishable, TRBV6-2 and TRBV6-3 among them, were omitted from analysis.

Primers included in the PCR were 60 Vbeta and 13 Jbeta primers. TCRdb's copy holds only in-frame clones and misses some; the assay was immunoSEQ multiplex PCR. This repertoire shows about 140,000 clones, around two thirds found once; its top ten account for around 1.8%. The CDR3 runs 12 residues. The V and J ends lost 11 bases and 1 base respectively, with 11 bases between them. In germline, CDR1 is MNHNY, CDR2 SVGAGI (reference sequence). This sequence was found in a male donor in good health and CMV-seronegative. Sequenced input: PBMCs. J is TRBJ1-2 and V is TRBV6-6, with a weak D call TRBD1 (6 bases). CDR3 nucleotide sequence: TGTGCCGCAGGGGCGGGTAACTATGGCTACACCTTC. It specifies CAAGAGNYGYTF.